The T cell receptor beta chain described here comes from a study of metastatic and nonmetastatic thyroid tumors. Trimming cost V 8 bases and J 3 bases; bases outside gene matches: 10. CDR3 size: 14 residues. The germline CDR1 and CDR2 sequences are GTSNPN and SVGIG (reference sequence). Until they underwent thyroid surgery, no patient had received any treatment. This clone showed up many times. MiXCR was used by TCRdb to re-call the PCR reads. The table shows tens of thousands of clones, with around 12% occurring only once. V is TRBV30 and J is TRBJ1-1; 9 nucleotides agree with TRBD1. The receptor was derived from a female donor with papillary thyroid cancer or a benign thyroid nodule (not recorded which). Some clones in this sample may be carry-over from other donors' samples. The sample consisted of tumor tissue. The CDR3 here is CAHGGTGPYTEAFF. The CDR3 coding sequence is TGTGCCCACGGGGGGACAGGGCCCTACACTGAAGCTTTCTTT.